These 22 T cell receptor beta chains came from one sample sequenced in a study of blood T cells in healthy people across ages. PCR was performed a second time for about 6 to 12 cycles using a sample-barcoded 5' primer and a J-beta primer mix. TCRdb called the 5' RACE reads again in MiXCR, with one record for every CDR3 protein. The sample shows 1.5 million to 2 million distinct CDR3 sequences, 49% of them seen only once. The sample was blood. These receptors were taken from a woman in her 40s in good health.

This clonotype was counted at least ten times. The chain recombines TRBV29-1 with TRBJ2-1; D not resolved. Germline V gene data show CDR1 as SQVTM and CDR2 as ANQGSEA. V lost 3 bases, J lost 10 bases, and 4 bases lay in between. The CDR3 is 9 amino acids. CDR3 in DNA: TGCAGCGTTGAGGAAGAGCAGTTCTTC. Translated, it gives CSVEEEQFF.

The chain couples TRBV20-1 to TRBJ1-2; 8 bases fit TRBD1. The germline V gene has CDR1 DFQATT and CDR2 SNEGSKA (reference sequence). The V gene end was trimmed by 6 bases and the J gene end by 7 bases; junction bases not matched to a gene: 4. This CDR3 spans 11 amino acids. The CDR3 spells CSARGPRGYTF. The CDR3 DNA reads as TGCAGTGCCAGGGGGCCTCGTGGCTACACCTTC.

This chain connects TRBV2 to TRBJ2-3; D tentatively fits TRBD1 or TRBD2 (6 bases each). CDR1 SNHLY and CDR2 FYNNEI come from the germline V gene. The germline V and J ends were trimmed by 4 bases and 11 bases, with 19 bases remaining between them. The CDR3 is 14 residues long. CDR3 loop: CASSVKWGASEQYF. The CDR3 bases are TGTGCCAGCAGTGTCAAATGGGGGGCTAGCGAGCAGTATTTT.

The DNA of the CDR3 is TGTGCCACCAGGGGTTCAGATAATTCACCCCTCCACTTT. Protein: CATRGSDNSPLHF. The genes are TRBV24-1 and TRBJ1-6; no firm D call. Germline V gene sequence: CDR1 KGHDR, CDR2 SFDVKD. The CDR3 has 13 amino acids. V lost 7 bases, J lost 5 bases, and 8 bases lay in between.

This clonotype was counted a few times. V is TRBV28 and J is TRBJ2-4, with D perhaps TRBD2 (5 bases). The tail of the sequence fits TRBJ2-7 better, so the J call may be wrong. From germline, CDR1 is MDHEN and CDR2 SYDVKM. This CDR3 is 12 amino acids long. The CDR3 nucleotides read TGTGCCAGCCACCGGTTCAGCGGCGAGCAGTACTTC. Translating it yields CASHRFSGEQYF.

For the CDR3, the DNA is TGCGCCAGCAGCTTGGGAGGTAGCGGAGTCACAGATACGCAGTATTTT. This sequence encodes CASSLGGSGVTDTQYF. V is TRBV5-1 and J is TRBJ2-3; maybe TRBD2 (6 bases). The CDR3 consists of 16 residues. The germline V gene encodes CDR1 SGHRS and CDR2 YFSETQ. With 0 bases removed from V and 2 bases from J, the gap between germline ends came to 13 bases.

The chain joins TRBV21-1 to TRBJ2-3; the table's D call, TRBD1, was not checked against the DNA. TRBV21-1 corresponds to a pseudogene. The CDR3 length is 16 residues. CDR3 in DNA: TGTGCCAGCAGCCGCCCGGGCCAGATGGGCACAGATACGCAGTATTTT. Translated, it gives CASSRPGQMGTDTQYF.

In the case of this clonotype: The germline gene is not matched at one end of the junction; a read error may be the cause. The chain employs TRBV12-3 or TRBV12-4 and TRBJ1-5; D is unclear. The CDR3 totals 15 residues. Here the CDR3 reads CASRENLDGKQPQHF. DNA of the CDR3: TGTGCCAGCAGGGAGAACCTGGACGGCAAGCAGCCCCAGCATTTT.

V and J are TRBV27 and TRBJ2-1; 8 bases agree with TRBD2. V shed 4 bases, J shed 4 bases, and the junction held 3 bases outside the gene matches. Germline CDR1 is MNHEY and CDR2 is SMNVEV (reference sequence). This CDR3 region has 14 residues. In DNA, the CDR3 is TGTGCCAGCAGTTCAGCGGGGGAATACAATGAGCAGTTCTTC. It is translated as CASSSAGEYNEQFF.

The chain joins TRBV12-3 or TRBV12-4 to TRBJ1-1, with D perhaps TRBD1 (6 bases). The CDR3 runs to 14 residues. V was clipped by 6 bases and J by 1 base, with 12 bases between them. The CDR3 DNA follows: TGTGCCAGCAGACCTGGACAGTGGAACACTGAAGCTTTCTTT. Translating it yields CASRPGQWNTEAFF.

This clonotype was counted only a few times. The chain couples TRBV10-3 to TRBJ2-2, with D possibly being TRBD1 (5 bases). Germline V gives CDR1 ENHRY, CDR2 SYGVKD. This CDR3 comprises 14 residues. Trimming removed 7 bases at V and 4 bases at J, with 13 bases between. CDR3 DNA: TGTGCCATCAATTCGGGTGGGGCCACCGGGGAGCTGTTTTTT. Translation gives CAINSGGATGELFF.

In its sample, this clonotype was seen many times. The rearrangement joins TRBV29-1 to TRBJ2-1, with D perhaps assigned TRBD1 or TRBD2 (5 bases each). The CDR3 consists of 14 residues. Trimming pared 3 bases from V and 7 bases from J, leaving 16 bases between. Germline V gene data show CDR1 as SQVTM and CDR2 as ANQGSEA. The CDR3 spells CSVDGDVMSNEQFF. The CDR3 DNA follows: TGCAGCGTTGACGGGGACGTCATGTCGAATGAGCAGTTCTTC.

The V and J genes are TRBV14 and TRBJ2-7; 10 nucleotides align to TRBD1. The DNA end is more similar to TRBJ2-5, so the J call may be wrong. From germline, CDR1 is SGHDN and CDR2 FVKESK. The CDR3 is 15 residues long. In DNA form, the CDR3 reads TGTGCCAGCAGCCACTGGACAGGGGGAGAAGAGACCCAGTACTTC. Its translation is CASSHWTGGEETQYF.

The rearrangement joins TRBV28 to TRBJ2-7; TRBD2 aligns across 8 bases. CDR3 length: 14 residues. Unmatched junction bases numbered 4, after V lost 6 bases and J lost 0 bases. Germline CDR1 MDHEN, CDR2 SYDVKM. CDR3 bases: TGTGCCAGCAGACGAGGACTAGCCTCCTACGAGCAGTACTTC. Its protein product is CASRRGLASYEQYF.

This clonotype showed up just a few times. The J gene is TRBJ2-1, the V gene TRBV6-6, with 9 bases fitting TRBD2. Germline V lookup: CDR1 MNHNY, CDR2 SVGAGI (reference sequence). This CDR3 has 15 amino acids. V shed 2 bases, J shed 5 bases, and the junction held 4 bases outside the gene matches. The CDR3 bases are TGTGCCAGCAGTTACGCTAGCGGGGCCAACAATGAGCAGTTCTTC. Translating it yields CASSYASGANNEQFF.

The CDR3 sequence: CASSVKSAGWSNSPLHF. In DNA, the CDR3 is TGTGCCAGCAGCGTAAAGTCGGCGGGGTGGAGCAATTCACCCCTCCACTTT. J is TRBJ1-6 and V is TRBV9; D gene uncertain. The CDR3 has 17 residues. The V gene's germline CDR1 is SGDLS and CDR2 YYNGEE. With 1 base removed from V and 7 bases from J, the gap between germline ends came to 18 bases.

V usage is TRBV7-8 and J usage is TRBJ1-5; D not resolved. In germline, CDR1 is SGHVS, CDR2 FQNEAQ. The CDR3 sequence is 17 residues long. The V end was cut by 2 bases, the J end by 3 bases, with 17 bases between. CDR3 nucleotide sequence: TGTGCCAGCAGCTTAAGTTCTGCCGCCCGGACCAATCAGCCCCAGCATTTT. The encoded protein is CASSLSSAARTNQPQHF.

This clonotype was recorded a few times. The chain joins TRBV29-1 to TRBJ1-2; D possibly corresponds to TRBD1 (5 bases). Germline V gene lookup returns CDR1 SQVTM and CDR2 ANQGSEA. Deletions cut 7 bases from V and 4 bases from J, with 10 bases between. CDR3 length equals 11 residues. The CDR3 spells CSAEGFYGYTF. The CDR3 DNA follows: TGCAGCGCGGAGGGGTTCTATGGCTACACCTTC.

This clonotype was seen a few times. V and J are TRBV4-2 and TRBJ1-6; D possibly corresponds to TRBD1 (6 bases). There are 16 residues in the CDR3. The V end lost 1 base, the J end lost 6 bases, and 13 bases lay between the germline ends. Per germline, CDR1 LGHNA and CDR2 YNFKEQ. CDR3 residues: CASSQAAGVSNSPLHF. The CDR3 coding sequence is TGTGCCAGCAGCCAAGCGGCAGGGGTCAGTAATTCACCCCTCCACTTT.

This clonotype is a singleton in its sample. The J gene is TRBJ2-4, the V gene TRBV5-1; 7 bases are a match to TRBD1. This CDR3 contains 22 residues. V was clipped by 2 bases and J by 0 bases; unmatched bases: 23. CDR1 and CDR2 (germline): SGHRS, YFSETQ. The CDR3 DNA sequence: TGCGCCAGCAGCTTAATCGGACAGGCCTCGTCTGAGGGACGTTCAGCCAAAAACATTCAGTACTTC. This translates into CASSLIGQASSEGRSAKNIQYF.

The CDR3 coding sequence is TGTGCCAGCAGCTTAGAGAATACAGGAGGCAACTATGGCTACACCTTC. Its protein product is CASSLENTGGNYGYTF. V gene TRBV7-9 combines with J gene TRBJ1-2; a weak D match, TRBD1 (5 bases). CDR3 length equals 16 residues. V gave up 1 base and J gave up 2 bases, with 14 bases separating them. The germline CDR1 and CDR2 sequences are SEHNR and FQNEAQ (reference sequence).

J is TRBJ1-1 and V is TRBV29-1; D is uncertain. Trimming pared 5 bases from V and 8 bases from J, leaving 18 bases between. The germline CDR1 and CDR2 sequences are SQVTM and ANQGSEA. The CDR3 length is 13 residues. The CDR3, as DNA: TGCAGCGTTAACATGGGCTCCCGAAGAGAAGCTTTCTTT. Its translation is CSVNMGSRREAFF.